A single sample gave rise to the 9 T cell receptor beta chains below, sequenced in a study of monozygotic twins with cystic fibrosis. Generated by immunoSEQ multiplex PCR, the TCRdb table keeps only in-frame clones and is missing some. The data hold about 14,000 clones, with about 93% observed a single time. The sequencing input was blood. Source of these receptors: a girl under 10 years old with cystic fibrosis.

The chain employs TRBV4-2 and TRBJ1-5; no clear D. The V end was cut by 0 bases, the J end by 7 bases, with 13 bases between. Per the germline V gene, CDR1 is LGHNA and CDR2 is YNFKEQ. The CDR3 has 15 residues. The CDR3 nucleotides read TGTGCCAGCAGCCAAGATGGCCGCGGCGAGCAGCCCCAGCATTTT. This sequence encodes CASSQDGRGEQPQHF.

The CDR3 bases are TGTGCCAGCAGCCCCACCCCAGGGGTTTTAAATGAAAAACTGTTTTTT. Amino acids: CASSPTPGVLNEKLFF. This chain joins TRBV9 and TRBJ1-4, with D perhaps matching TRBD1 (6 bases). This CDR3 is 16 amino acids long. V was clipped by 4 bases and J by 5 bases, with 18 bases between them. CDR1 and CDR2 from the germline V gene are SGDLS and YYNGEE.

V gene TRBV6-1 combines with J gene TRBJ1-3; D is ambiguous. The ends were cut back, 5 bases at V and 7 bases at J, with 15 bases in the middle. CDR3 length: 14 residues. Looked up from germline, CDR1 is MNHNS and CDR2 is SASEGT. The CDR3 nucleotides read TGTGCCAGCAGTTCCCCGGCGAGGCCGAACACCATATATTTT. This translates into CASSSPARPNTIYF.

The CDR3 spells CSVGLAVTDTQYF. The CDR3 DNA reads as TGCAGCGTGGGACTAGCGGTGACAGATACGCAGTATTTT. The chain couples TRBV29-1 to TRBJ2-3, with 11 bases fitting TRBD2. The CDR3 covers 13 residues. The germline gives CDR1 SQVTM, CDR2 ANQGSEA. V was pared by 6 bases and J by 3 bases, with 2 bases of the junction left unmatched.

This chain links TRBV6-1 with TRBJ1-1, with a weak D call TRBD1 (6 bases). V lost 1 base to trimming and J lost 3 bases, with 9 bases between them. The CDR3 sequence is 14 residues long. The germline CDR1 and CDR2 sequences are MNHNS and SASEGT. In nucleotides, the CDR3 is TGTGCCAGCAGTGAAGATAGGGGGGACACTGAAGCTTTCTTT. This sequence encodes CASSEDRGDTEAFF.

The rearrangement uses TRBV19 and TRBJ1-2; no firm D call. Germline V gene sequence: CDR1 LNHDA, CDR2 SQIVND (reference sequence). V lost 11 bases and J 4 bases, leaving 11 bases between the germline ends. This CDR3 contains 11 residues. The CDR3 region has the DNA TGTGCCGGGAAAGGGATCTATGGCTACACCTTC. This translates into CAGKGIYGYTF.

The table lists this clone with a few counts. The V call is TRBV7-8, the J call TRBJ1-2, with TRBD1 identical over 7 bases. Germline V gene lookup returns CDR1 SGHVS and CDR2 FQNEAQ. The CDR3 has 16 residues. Trimming removed 5 bases from V and 1 base from J; junction bases left unmatched: 10. The CDR3 region has the DNA TGTGCCAGCAGCACCGGGACAGCGGGGGTTAACTATGGCTACACCTTC. It is translated as CASSTGTAGVNYGYTF.

The chain is built from TRBV28 and TRBJ1-5; 7 bases are shared with TRBD1. Germline V gives CDR1 MDHEN, CDR2 SYDVKM. J was trimmed by 3 bases and V by 7 bases; bases with no gene match: 3. This CDR3 comprises 13 residues. This chain's CDR3 is CASKDRYNQPQHF. Written as DNA, the CDR3 is TGTGCCAGCAAGGACAGGTACAATCAGCCCCAGCATTTT.

This CDR3 reads CASFLNEKLFF. The CDR3 DNA follows: TGTGCCAGCTTTCTCAATGAAAAACTGTTTTTT. The rearrangement joins TRBV19 to TRBJ1-4, with D unclear. This CDR3 has 11 residues. Trimming shortened V by 9 bases and J by 5 bases, and 7 bases separated the two germline ends. CDR1 and CDR2 (germline): LNHDA, SQIVND (reference sequence).